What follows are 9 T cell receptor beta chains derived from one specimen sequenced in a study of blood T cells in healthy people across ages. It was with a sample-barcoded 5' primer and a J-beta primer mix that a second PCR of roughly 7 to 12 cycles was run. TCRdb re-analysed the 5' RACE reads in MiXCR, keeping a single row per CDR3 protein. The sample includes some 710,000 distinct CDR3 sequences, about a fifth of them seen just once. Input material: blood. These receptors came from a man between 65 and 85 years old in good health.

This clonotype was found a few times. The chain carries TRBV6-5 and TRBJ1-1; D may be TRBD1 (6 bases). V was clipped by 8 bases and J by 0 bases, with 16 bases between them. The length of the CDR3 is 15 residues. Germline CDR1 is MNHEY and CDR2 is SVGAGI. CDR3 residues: CASSIFGTLNTEAFF. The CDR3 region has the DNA TGTGCCAGCTCCATCTTTGGGACACTGAACACTGAAGCTTTCTTT.

The CDR3, as DNA: TGTGCCAGCAGCTTAATGCGGGAGAATTGGGAGCAGTTCTTC. Residues: CASSLMRENWEQFF. The chain uses TRBV7-2 and TRBJ2-1, with TRBD2 matching over 7 bases. V was pared by 2 bases and J by 10 bases, with 8 bases of the junction left unmatched. The CDR3 loop spans 14 amino acids. Germline values: CDR1 SGHTA, CDR2 FQGNSA.

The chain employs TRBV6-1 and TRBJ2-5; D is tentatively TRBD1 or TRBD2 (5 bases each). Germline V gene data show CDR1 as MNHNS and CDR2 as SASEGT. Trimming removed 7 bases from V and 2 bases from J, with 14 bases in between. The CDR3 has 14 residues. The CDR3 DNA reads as TGTGCCAGCAAGGGGAGTTGGAAACAAGAGACCCAGTACTTC. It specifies CASKGSWKQETQYF.

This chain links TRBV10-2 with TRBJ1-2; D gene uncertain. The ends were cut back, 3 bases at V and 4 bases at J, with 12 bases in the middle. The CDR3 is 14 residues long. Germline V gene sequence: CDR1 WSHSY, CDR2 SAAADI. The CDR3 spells CASSDDGNLYGYTF. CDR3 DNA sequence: TGCGCCAGCAGTGATGACGGAAACCTCTATGGCTACACCTTC.

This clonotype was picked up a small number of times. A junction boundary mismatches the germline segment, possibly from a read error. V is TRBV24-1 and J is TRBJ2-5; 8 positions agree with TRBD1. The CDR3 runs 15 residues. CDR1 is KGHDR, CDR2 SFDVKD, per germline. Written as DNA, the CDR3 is TGTGCCACCAGTGCCTCCGGACAGGGCCTCCAGACCCAGCACTTC. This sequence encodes CATSASGQGLQTQHF.

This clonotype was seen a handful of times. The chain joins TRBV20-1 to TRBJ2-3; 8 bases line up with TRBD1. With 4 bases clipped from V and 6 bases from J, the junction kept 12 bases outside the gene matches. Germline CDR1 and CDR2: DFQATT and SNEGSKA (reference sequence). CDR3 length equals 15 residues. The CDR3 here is CSANSLDRAGDTQYF. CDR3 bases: TGCAGTGCTAACTCTCTGGACAGGGCCGGCGATACGCAGTATTTT.

The CDR3 sequence is CASSLGTGVYGNTIYF. DNA for the CDR3: TGTGCCAGCAGTTTGGGGACAGGGGTTTATGGAAACACCATATATTTT. V and J are TRBV12-3 or TRBV12-4 and TRBJ1-3; 10 bases are shared with TRBD1. This CDR3 is 16 amino acids long. After removal of 3 bases from V and 3 bases from J, the junction contained 5 bases not matched to a gene.

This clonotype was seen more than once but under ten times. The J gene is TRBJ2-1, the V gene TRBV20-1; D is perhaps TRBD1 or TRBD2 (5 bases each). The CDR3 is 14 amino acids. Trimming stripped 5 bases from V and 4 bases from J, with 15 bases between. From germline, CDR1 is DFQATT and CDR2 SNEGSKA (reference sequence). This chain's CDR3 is CSAQGPGPYNEQFF. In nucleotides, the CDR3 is TGCAGTGCTCAAGGGCCGGGGCCATACAATGAGCAGTTCTTC.

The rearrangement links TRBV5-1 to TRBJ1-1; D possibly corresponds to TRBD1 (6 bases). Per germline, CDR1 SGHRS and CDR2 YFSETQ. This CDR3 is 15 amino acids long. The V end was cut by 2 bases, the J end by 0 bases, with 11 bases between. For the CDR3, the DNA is TGCGCCAGCAGCTTCTTTGACAGGTTGAACACTGAAGCTTTCTTT. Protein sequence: CASSFFDRLNTEAFF.